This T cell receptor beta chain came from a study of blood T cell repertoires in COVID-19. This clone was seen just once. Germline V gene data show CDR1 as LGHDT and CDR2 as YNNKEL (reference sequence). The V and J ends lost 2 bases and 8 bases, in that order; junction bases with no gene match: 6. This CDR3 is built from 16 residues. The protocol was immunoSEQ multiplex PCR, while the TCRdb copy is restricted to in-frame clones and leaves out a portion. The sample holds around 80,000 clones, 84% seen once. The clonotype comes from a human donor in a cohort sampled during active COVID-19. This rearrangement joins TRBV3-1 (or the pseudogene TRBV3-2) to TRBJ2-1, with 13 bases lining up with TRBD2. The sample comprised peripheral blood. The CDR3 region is CASSQLLAGGVHEQFF. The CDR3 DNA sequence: TGTGCCAGCAGCCAACTACTAGCGGGGGGGGTCCATGAGCAGTTCTTC.